This T cell receptor (beta chain) was documented in a study of naive and memory T cell subsets. Regarding the study as a whole: In naive cells, over 90% of TCR sequences were seen only once.

Two oligonucleotides, mixed equimolar, formed the beta constant-region primer covering TRBC1 and TRBC2. Nested alpha and beta constant-region primers with the SP2 primer drove four PCR rounds on ligated cDNA. MiXCR, run by TCRdb on the UMI-ligation and nested PCR reads, gives a single entry per CDR3 protein. This table holds 30,000 to 40,000 distinct CDR3 sequences, roughly 20% found once. CDR3 length: 17 residues. CDR1 and CDR2 from the germline V gene are SGHDN and FVKESK. Between the trimmed V and J ends, which lost 2 bases and 0 bases, there was a span of 14 bases. This clonotype was counted only a few times. What it binds is unknown.

The chain uses TRBV14 and TRBJ2-1, with a tentative D call TRBD2 (6 bases). The sample comprised effector memory CD4+ T cells from blood. As for subset: effector memory, CD45RA- CD27-. The receptor was derived from a human donor in good health. The chain's CDR3 is CASSQRWRGLSYNEQFF. The CDR3 DNA follows: TGTGCCAGCAGCCAACGATGGCGGGGCCTCTCCTACAATGAGCAGTTCTTC.